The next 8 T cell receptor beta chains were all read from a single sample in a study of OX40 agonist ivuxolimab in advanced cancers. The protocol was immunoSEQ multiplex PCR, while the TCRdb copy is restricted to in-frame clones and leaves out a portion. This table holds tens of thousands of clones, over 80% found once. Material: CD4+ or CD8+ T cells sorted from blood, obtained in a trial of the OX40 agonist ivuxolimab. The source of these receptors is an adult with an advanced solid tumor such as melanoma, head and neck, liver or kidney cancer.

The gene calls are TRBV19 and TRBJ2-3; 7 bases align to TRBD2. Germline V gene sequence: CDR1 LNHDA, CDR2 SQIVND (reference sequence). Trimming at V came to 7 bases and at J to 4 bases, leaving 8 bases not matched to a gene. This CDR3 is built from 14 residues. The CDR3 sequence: CASTAGGRADTQYF. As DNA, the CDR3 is TGTGCCAGTACTGCCGGGGGGAGGGCAGATACGCAGTATTTT.

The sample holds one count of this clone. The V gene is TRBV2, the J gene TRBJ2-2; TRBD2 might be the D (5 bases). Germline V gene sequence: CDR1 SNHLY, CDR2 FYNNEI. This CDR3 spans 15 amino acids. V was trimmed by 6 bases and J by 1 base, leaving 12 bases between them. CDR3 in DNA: TGTGCCAGCAGAACTAGAAACGGGAACACCGGGGAGCTGTTTTTT. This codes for CASRTRNGNTGELFF.

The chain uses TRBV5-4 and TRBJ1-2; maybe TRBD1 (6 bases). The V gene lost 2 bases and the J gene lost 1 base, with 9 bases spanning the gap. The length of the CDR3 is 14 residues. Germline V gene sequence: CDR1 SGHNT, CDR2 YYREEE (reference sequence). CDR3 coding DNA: TGTGCCAGCAGCTTTCACAGGGTTAACTATGGCTACACCTTC. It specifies CASSFHRVNYGYTF.

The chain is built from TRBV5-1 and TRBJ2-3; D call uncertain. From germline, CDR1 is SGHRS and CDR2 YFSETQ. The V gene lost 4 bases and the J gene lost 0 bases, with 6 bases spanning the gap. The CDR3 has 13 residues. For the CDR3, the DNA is TGCGCCAGCAGCGTACCAAGCACAGATACGCAGTATTTT. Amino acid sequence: CASSVPSTDTQYF.

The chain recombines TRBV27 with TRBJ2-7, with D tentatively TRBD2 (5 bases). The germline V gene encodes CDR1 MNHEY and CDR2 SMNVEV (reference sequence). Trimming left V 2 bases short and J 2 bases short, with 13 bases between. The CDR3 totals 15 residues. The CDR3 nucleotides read TGTGCCAGCAGTTTACGGGGAGTTGGGGCCTACGAGCAGTACTTC. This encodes CASSLRGVGAYEQYF.

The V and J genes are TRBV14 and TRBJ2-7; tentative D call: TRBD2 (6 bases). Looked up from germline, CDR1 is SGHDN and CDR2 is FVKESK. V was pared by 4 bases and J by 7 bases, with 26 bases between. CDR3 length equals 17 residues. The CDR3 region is CASSPGLTREKSWEQYF. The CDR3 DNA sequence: TGTGCCAGCAGCCCCGGGTTAACACGGGAGAAATCATGGGAGCAGTACTTC.

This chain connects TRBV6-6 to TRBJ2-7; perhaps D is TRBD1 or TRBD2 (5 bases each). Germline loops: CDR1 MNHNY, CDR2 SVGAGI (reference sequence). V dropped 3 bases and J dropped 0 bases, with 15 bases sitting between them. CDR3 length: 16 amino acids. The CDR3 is CASSYPSRDGSYEQYF. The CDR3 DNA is TGTGCCAGCAGTTATCCCAGCAGGGACGGCTCCTACGAGCAGTACTTC.

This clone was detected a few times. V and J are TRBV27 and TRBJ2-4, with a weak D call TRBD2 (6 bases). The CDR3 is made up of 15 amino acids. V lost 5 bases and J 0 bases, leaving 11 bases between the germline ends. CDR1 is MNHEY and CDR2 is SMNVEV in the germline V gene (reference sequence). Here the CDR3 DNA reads TGTGCCAGCAGTGCCCTCGGGGGAGCCAAAAACATTCAGTACTTC. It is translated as CASSALGGAKNIQYF.